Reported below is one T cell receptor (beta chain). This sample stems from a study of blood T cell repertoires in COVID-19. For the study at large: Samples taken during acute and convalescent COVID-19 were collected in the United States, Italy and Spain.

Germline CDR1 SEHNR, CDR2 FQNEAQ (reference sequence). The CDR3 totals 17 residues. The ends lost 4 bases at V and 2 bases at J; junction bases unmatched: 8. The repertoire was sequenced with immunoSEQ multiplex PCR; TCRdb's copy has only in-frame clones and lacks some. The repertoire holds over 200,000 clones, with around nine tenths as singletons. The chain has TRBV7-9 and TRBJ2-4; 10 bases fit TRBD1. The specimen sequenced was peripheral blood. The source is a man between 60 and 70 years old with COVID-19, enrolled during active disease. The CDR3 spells CASSSHGTGVPKNIQYF. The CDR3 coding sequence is TGTGCCAGCAGCTCCCACGGGACAGGGGTCCCCAAAAACATTCAGTACTTC.